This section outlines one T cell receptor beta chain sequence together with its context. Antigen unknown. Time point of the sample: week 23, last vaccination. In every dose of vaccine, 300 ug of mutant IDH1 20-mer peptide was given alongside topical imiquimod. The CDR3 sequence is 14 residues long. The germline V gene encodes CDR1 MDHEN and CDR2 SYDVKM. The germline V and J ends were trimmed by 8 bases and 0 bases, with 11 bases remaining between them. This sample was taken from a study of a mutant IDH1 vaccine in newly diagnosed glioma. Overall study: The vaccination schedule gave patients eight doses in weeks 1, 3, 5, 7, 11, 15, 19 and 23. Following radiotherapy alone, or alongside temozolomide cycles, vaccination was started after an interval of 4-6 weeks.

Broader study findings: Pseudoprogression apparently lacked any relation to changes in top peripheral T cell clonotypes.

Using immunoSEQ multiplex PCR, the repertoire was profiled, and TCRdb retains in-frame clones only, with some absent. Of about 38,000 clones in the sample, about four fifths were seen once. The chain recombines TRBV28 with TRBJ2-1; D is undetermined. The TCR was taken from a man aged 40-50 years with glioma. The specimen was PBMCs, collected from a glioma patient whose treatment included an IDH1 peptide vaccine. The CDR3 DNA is TGTGCCAGCCAACAGTTGGGCTCCTACAATGAGCAGTTCTTC. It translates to CASQQLGSYNEQFF.